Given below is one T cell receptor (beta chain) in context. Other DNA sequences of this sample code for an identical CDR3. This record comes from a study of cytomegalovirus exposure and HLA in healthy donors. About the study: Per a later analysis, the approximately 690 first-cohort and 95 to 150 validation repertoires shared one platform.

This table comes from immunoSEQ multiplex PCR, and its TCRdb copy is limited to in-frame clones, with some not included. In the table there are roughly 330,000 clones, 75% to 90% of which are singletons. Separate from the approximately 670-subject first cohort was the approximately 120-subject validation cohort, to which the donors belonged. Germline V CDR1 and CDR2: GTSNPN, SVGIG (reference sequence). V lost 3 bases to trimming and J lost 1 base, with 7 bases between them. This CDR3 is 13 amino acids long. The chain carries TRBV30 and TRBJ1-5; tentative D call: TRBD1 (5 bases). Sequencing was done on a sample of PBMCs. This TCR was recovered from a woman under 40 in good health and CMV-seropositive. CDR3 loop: CAWSSGSNQPQHF. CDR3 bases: TGTGCCTGGAGCTCAGGGAGCAATCAGCCCCAGCATTTT.